This T cell receptor beta chain was documented in a study of CD8 T cells in Susac syndrome. Reverse transcription used roughly 0.5 to 1 ug RNA and random hexamers. From the immunoSEQ multiplex PCR reads, TCRdb called clonotypes with MiXCR, one entry per CDR3 protein. The repertoire holds about 140,000 distinct CDR3 sequences, 94% seen once, with 0.25% to 0.3% in the top ten. Trimming shortened V by 8 bases and J by 6 bases, and 13 bases separated the two germline ends. Germline CDR1 is SNHLY and CDR2 is FYNNEI. The CDR3 is 13 residues long. CD8+ and CD4+ T cells from blood underwent TCR beta sequencing. Healthy donors constituted the control group, matched for age and sex.

The specimen sequenced was CD8+ T cells from PBMCs. The gene calls are TRBV2 and TRBJ2-2, with a tentative D call TRBD1 (5 bases). This TCR was recovered from a human donor in good health. CDR3 protein: CASESRDPGELFF. DNA for the CDR3: TGTGCCAGCGAAAGCAGGGATCCCGGGGAGCTGTTTTTT.